This TCR beta chain was sequenced for a study of cytomegalovirus exposure and HLA in healthy donors. As for the study in general: Earlier work reported 100 million to 130 million unique TCR beta sequences from roughly 180 million T cells. HLA-typed donors contributed some 83 million unique TCRs, which were held in an early data release. Notes on the study in general: According to a later analysis, most TCR beta chains associated with CMV appeared HLA-restricted. TCR beta sequences reportedly predicted most subjects' HLA-A and HLA-B alleles accurately.

Per the germline V gene, CDR1 is SGHNT and CDR2 is YYREEE (reference sequence). The CDR3 covers 14 residues. Trimming shortened V by 4 bases and J by 5 bases, and 14 bases separated the two germline ends. PCR amplification relied on 60 Vbeta primers (plus 13 Jbeta primers). The data were produced by immunoSEQ multiplex PCR, yet TCRdb's version contains in-frame clones alone and is incomplete. The sample includes around 80,000 clones, roughly 79% of them seen just once. This clone was counted a few times. Antigen: not known. The sequenced material came from PBMCs. This TCR was recovered from a man between 40 and 49 years old in good health and CMV-seronegative. The chain joins TRBV5-4 to TRBJ2-3; weak D call: TRBD2 (7 bases). This CDR3 reads CASSRAGAGDTQYF. Written as DNA, the CDR3 is TGTGCCAGCAGCCGCGCGGGGGCCGGAGATACGCAGTATTTT.